This TCR beta chain was identified during a study of cytomegalovirus exposure and HLA in healthy donors. Overall study results and limits: Follow-up analysis later connected one missense variant in DCLRE1C with trimming of TCR beta V- and J-genes. Excluded: some indistinguishable V segments such as TRBV6-2 and TRBV6-3.

The PCR employed 60 Vbeta primers together with 13 Jbeta primers. Clones were read by immunoSEQ multiplex PCR, and TCRdb kept only the in-frame ones, dropping some. This table has roughly 260,000 clones, approximately 84% appearing once. With regard to this clone: Its antigen is not identified.

V lost 3 bases and J 1 base, leaving 13 bases between the germline ends. The CDR3 length is 15 residues. Germline-derived CDR1 and CDR2 are MNHEY and SVGAGI. The sequenced sample was PBMCs. The genes are TRBV6-5 and TRBJ2-7, with D perhaps TRBD2 (6 bases). This receptor was obtained from a woman in her thirties or forties in good health and CMV-seropositive. This CDR3 is CASSYGRDFSYEQYF. The CDR3 region has the DNA TGTGCCAGCAGTTATGGCCGGGACTTTTCCTACGAGCAGTACTTC.